Detailed here is one T cell receptor (beta chain). Germline CDR1 MDHEN, CDR2 SYDVKM. CDR3 length: 14 residues. The V segment lost 5 bases and the J segment 4 bases; nucleotides outside the gene matches: 4. The assay was immunoSEQ multiplex PCR, and TCRdb's table has in-frame clones only and misses some. The sample yields roughly 150,000 clones, 80% to 90% seen once. The data derive from a study of blood T cell repertoires in COVID-19. Study in general: T cells, B-cell-depleted T cells, or PBMCs supplied cDNA or gDNA.

The specimen sequenced was peripheral blood. The chain recombines TRBV28 with TRBJ1-5; 8 bases line up with TRBD1. The TCR was taken from a young man with COVID-19, enrolled during active disease. The CDR3 sequence is CASSEWTGNQPQHF. In nucleotides, the CDR3 is TGTGCCAGCAGTGAATGGACAGGGAATCAGCCCCAGCATTTT.